This T cell receptor (beta chain) was found in a study of tumor and adjacent non-tumor tissue in lung cancer. Study background: Patients comprised about a dozen adenocarcinoma, a couple of squamous cell carcinoma and 1 small cell lung cancer.

Points on this clonotype: The target antigen is unknown. Its ends do not fully match the called genes, so a read error is possible.

Findings of the study overall: Higher tumor TCR diversity was associated with shorter survival.

This sample's RNA came from whole unsorted tissue. This non-tumor lung sample came from over 3 cm beyond the tumor edge. The CDR3 loop spans 14 amino acids. Per germline, CDR1 LGHNA and CDR2 YNFKEQ. TCRbeta libraries were built with three rounds of nested PCR, modified from ARM-PCR. TCRdb itself ran the multiplex PCR reads through MiXCR, one entry per CDR3 protein. The sample has 60,000 to 70,000 distinct CDR3 sequences, around 82% seen once. The gene calls are TRBV4-2 and TRBJ2-7; 9 bases agree with TRBD1. Sequencing used distant non-tumor lung tissue. The clonotype originates from a man in his fifties or sixties with non-small cell lung cancer. The CDR3 DNA reads TGTGCCAGCAGCCTGACAGGGGGTATGGACGAGCAGTATTTC. Its translation: CASSLTGGMDEQYF.